This T cell receptor beta chain was found in a study of neurological immune-mediated disorders. Study conclusions and caveats: No CDR3 amino acid sequences were shared by expanded clones across subjects, suggesting private repertoires in all groups.

Via MiXCR, TCRdb re-called the 5' RACE reads, giving one row per CDR3 protein. This table has some 47,000 distinct CDR3 sequences, roughly 6% appearing once. The sorted-subset TCR libraries were prepared using 750,000 to 1,000,000 CD4+ or CD8+ T cells as the starting material. The CDR3 length is 15 residues. Trimming took 5 bases from V and 8 from J; bases not matched to a gene: 7. Germline CDR1 and CDR2: ENHRY and SYGVKD. This clonotype was counted many times. No antigen is known for it. The TCR originated in a woman aged 40 to 49 in good health. Sequencing used CD4+ T cells from blood. This chain uses TRBV10-3 with TRBJ2-1, with TRBD2 identical over 12 bases. The chain's CDR3 is CAISKTSGRGDEQFF. DNA for the CDR3: TGTGCCATCAGTAAGACTAGCGGGAGAGGTGATGAGCAGTTCTTC.